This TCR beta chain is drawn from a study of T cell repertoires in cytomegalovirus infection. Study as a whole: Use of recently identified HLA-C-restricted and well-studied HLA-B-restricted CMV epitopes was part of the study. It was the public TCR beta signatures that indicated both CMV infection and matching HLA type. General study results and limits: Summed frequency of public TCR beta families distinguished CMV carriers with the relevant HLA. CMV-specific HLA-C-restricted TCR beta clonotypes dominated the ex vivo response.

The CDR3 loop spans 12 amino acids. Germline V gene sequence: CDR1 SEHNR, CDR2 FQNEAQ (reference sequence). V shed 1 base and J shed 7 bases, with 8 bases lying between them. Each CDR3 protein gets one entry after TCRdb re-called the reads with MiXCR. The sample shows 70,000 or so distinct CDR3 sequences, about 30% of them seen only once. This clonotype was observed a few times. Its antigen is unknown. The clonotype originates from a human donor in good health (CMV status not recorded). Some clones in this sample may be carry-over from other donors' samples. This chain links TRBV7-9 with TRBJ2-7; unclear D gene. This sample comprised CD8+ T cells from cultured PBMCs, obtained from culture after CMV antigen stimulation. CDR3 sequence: CASSLGSKEQYF. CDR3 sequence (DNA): TGTGCCAGCAGCTTAGGGAGCAAGGAGCAGTACTTC.